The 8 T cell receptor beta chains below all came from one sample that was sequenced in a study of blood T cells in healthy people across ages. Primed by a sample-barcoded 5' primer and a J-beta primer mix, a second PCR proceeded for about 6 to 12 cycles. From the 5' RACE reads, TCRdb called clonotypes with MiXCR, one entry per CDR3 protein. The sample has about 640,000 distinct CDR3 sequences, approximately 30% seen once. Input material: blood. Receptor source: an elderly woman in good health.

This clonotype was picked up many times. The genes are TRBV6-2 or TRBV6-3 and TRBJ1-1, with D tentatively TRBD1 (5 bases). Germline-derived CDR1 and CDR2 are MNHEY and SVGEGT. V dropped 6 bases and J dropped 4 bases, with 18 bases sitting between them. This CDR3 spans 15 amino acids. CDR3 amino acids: CASSSGGGGGTEAFF. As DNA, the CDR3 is TGTGCCAGCAGCTCTGGGGGGGGTGGAGGCACTGAAGCTTTCTTT.

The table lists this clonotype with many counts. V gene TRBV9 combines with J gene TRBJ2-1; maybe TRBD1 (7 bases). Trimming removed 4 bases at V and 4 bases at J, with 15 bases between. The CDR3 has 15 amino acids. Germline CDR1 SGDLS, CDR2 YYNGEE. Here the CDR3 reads CASSSQGGQYNEQFF. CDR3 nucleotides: TGTGCCAGCAGCTCTCAGGGGGGACAATACAATGAGCAGTTCTTC.

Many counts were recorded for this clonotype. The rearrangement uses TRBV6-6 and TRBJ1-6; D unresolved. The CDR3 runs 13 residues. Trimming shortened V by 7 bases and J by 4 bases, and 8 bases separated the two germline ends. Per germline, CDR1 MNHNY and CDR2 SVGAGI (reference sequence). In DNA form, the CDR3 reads TGTGCCAGCAATGTAGGGTATAATTCACCCCTCCACTTT. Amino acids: CASNVGYNSPLHF.

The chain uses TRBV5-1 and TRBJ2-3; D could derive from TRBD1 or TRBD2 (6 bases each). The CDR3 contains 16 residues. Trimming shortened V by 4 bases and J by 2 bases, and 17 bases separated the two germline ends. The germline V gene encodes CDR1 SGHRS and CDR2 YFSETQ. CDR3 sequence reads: CASSRRGVGATDTQYF. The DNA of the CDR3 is TGCGCCAGCAGCCGGAGGGGGGTAGGGGCCACAGATACGCAGTATTTT.

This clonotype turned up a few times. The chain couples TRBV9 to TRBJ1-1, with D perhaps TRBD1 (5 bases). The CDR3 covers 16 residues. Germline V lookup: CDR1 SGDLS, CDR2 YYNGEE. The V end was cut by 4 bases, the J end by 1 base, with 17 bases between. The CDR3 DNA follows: TGTGCCAGCAGCTCCAGCCAAGGGACGGCGAACACTGAAGCTTTCTTT. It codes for CASSSSQGTANTEAFF.

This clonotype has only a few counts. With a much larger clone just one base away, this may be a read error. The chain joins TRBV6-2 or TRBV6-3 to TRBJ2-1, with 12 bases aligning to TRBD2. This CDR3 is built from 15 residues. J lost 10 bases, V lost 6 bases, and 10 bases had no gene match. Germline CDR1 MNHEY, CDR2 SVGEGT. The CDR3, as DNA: TGTGCCAGCAGAAAGGCTAGCGGGGGGGCAGGAGAGCAGTTCTTC. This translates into CASRKASGGAGEQFF.

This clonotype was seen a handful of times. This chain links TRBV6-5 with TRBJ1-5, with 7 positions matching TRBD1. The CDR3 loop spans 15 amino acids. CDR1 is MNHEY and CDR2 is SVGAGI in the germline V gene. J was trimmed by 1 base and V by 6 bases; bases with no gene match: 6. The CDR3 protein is CASRLGTASNQPQHF. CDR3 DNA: TGTGCCAGCAGACTCGGGACAGCGAGCAATCAGCCCCAGCATTTT.

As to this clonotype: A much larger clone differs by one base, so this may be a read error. Here the CDR3 reads CASSPSGAAPYDYTF. The DNA for the CDR3 is TGTGCCAGCAGCCCTTCCGGGGCAGCCCCCTATGACTACACCTTC. The V call is TRBV7-2, the J call TRBJ1-2, with a tentative D call TRBD1 (5 bases). In germline, CDR1 is SGHTA, CDR2 FQGNSA. CDR3 size: 15 residues. Full variable domain (missing parts from reference TRBV7-2 and TRBJ1-2): GAGVSQSPSNKVTEKGKDVELRCDPISGHTALYWYRQSLGQGLEFLIYFQGNSAPDKSGLPSDRFSAERTGGSVSTLTIQRTQQEDSAVYLCASSPSGAAPYDYTFGSGTRLTVV.